One and the same sample provided the 26 T cell receptor beta chains below, sequenced in a study of blood T cell repertoires in COVID-19. TCRdb keeps only in-frame clones here, not all; method: immunoSEQ multiplex PCR. This sample has roughly 140,000 clones, with roughly 80% found just once. Sequencing was performed on PBMCs or T cells enriched from blood (not recorded which). These receptors all come from a woman between 18 and 29 years old who had been exposed to COVID-19.

The J gene is TRBJ1-3, the V gene TRBV15, with 7 bases fitting TRBD1. The CDR3 loop spans 15 amino acids. Losses at the gene ends were 3 bases for V and 2 bases for J; bases not matched to a gene: 4. Germline V gives CDR1 LNHNV, CDR2 YYDKDF (reference sequence). This CDR3 reads CATSRNQGAGNTIYF. CDR3 DNA sequence: TGTGCCACCAGCAGGAACCAGGGGGCTGGAAACACCATATATTTT. Full variable domain (missing parts from reference TRBV15 and TRBJ1-3): DAMVIQNPRYQVTQFGKPVTLSCSQTLNHNVMYWYQQKSSQAPKLLFHYYDKDFNNEADTPDNFQSRRPNTSFCFLDIRSPGLGDTAMYLCATSRNQGAGNTIYFGEGSWLTVV.

The V call is TRBV5-1, the J call TRBJ2-5, with TRBD2 matching over 11 bases. V trimming: 1 base; J trimming: 1 base; junction bases outside the gene matches: 9. CDR1 is SGHRS and CDR2 is YFSETQ in the germline V gene. CDR3 length equals 18 residues. The CDR3 sequence is CASSLRSIAGGTQETQYF. The CDR3 nucleotides read TGCGCCAGCAGCTTGCGGAGTATAGCGGGAGGGACCCAAGAGACCCAGTACTTC.

V usage is TRBV19 and J usage is TRBJ1-5, with no clear D. The CDR3 is 15 residues long. In germline, CDR1 is LNHDA, CDR2 SQIVND (reference sequence). Deletions cut 6 bases from V and 6 bases from J, with 18 bases between. The CDR3 DNA sequence: TGTGCCAGTAGCCTTAACCCCGGAGGTGTTCAGCCCCAGCATTTT. This gives the protein CASSLNPGGVQPQHF. Based on the CDR3 plus reference TRBV19 and TRBJ1-5, the full variable domain is DGGITQSPKYLFRKEGQNVTLSCEQNLNHDAMYWYRQDPGQGLRLIYYSQIVNDFQKGDIAEGYSVSREKKESFPLTVTSAQKNPTAFYLCASSLNPGGVQPQHFGDGTRLSIL.

This rearrangement joins TRBV3-1 (or the pseudogene TRBV3-2) to TRBJ2-5; tentatively, D is TRBD1 (6 bases). The CDR3 is 16 amino acids. The V end was cut by 0 bases, the J end by 1 base, with 12 bases between. Per germline, CDR1 LGHDT and CDR2 YNNKEL (reference sequence). The DNA for the CDR3 is TGTGCCAGCAGCCAAGATTTAGGACAGATCCAAGAGACCCAGTACTTC. This encodes CASSQDLGQIQETQYF.

The chain combines TRBV19 with TRBJ2-7; D might be TRBD1 (5 bases). The CDR3 has 14 residues. Germline V gene data show CDR1 as LNHDA and CDR2 as SQIVND (reference sequence). Trimming took 2 bases from V and 3 from J, leaving 11 bases between them. The CDR3 spells CASSIRGLVYEQYF. In DNA, the CDR3 is TGTGCCAGTAGTATAAGGGGTTTAGTCTACGAGCAGTACTTC.

The J gene is TRBJ2-1, the V gene TRBV6-1, with 7 bases that match TRBD1. Germline V lookup: CDR1 MNHNS, CDR2 SASEGT. The CDR3 runs 15 residues. Unmatched junction bases numbered 1, after V lost 1 base and J lost 1 base. The CDR3 region has the DNA TGTGCCAGCAGTGAAGACAGGGGTTCCTACAATGAGCAGTTCTTC. It translates to CASSEDRGSYNEQFF.

This chain links TRBV19 with TRBJ1-5, with no clear D. Germline V gives CDR1 LNHDA, CDR2 SQIVND (reference sequence). With 6 bases removed from V and 3 bases from J, the gap between germline ends came to 15 bases. The CDR3 covers 15 residues. As DNA, the CDR3 is TGTGCCAGTAGAGCCCACCGGGTCTCCAATCAGCCCCAGCATTTT. Its translation is CASRAHRVSNQPQHF.

This chain joins TRBV11-2 and TRBJ2-7, with D possibly being TRBD1 (6 bases). V dropped 2 bases and J dropped 0 bases, with 20 bases sitting between them. This CDR3 is built from 18 residues. The germline V gene encodes CDR1 SGHAT and CDR2 FQNNGV. CDR3 region: CASSLFGGAVARSYEQYF. The CDR3 DNA is TGTGCCAGCAGCTTATTTGGGGGCGCGGTAGCGCGCTCCTACGAGCAGTACTTC.

About this clone: An end of the junction does not agree with germline; a read error may underlie this. The chain couples TRBV11-2 to TRBJ1-1; D is ambiguous. The V gene's germline CDR1 is SGHAT and CDR2 FQNNGV. The CDR3 totals 12 residues. The CDR3 sequence is CASSSPASSSPF. In DNA form, the CDR3 reads TGTGCCAGCAGTTCGCCTGCGAGCTCCTCGCCCTTT.

This clone was counted once. This chain links TRBV5-1 with TRBJ1-2; the D is unclear. CDR1 and CDR2 (germline): SGHRS, YFSETQ. V was shortened by 1 base and J by 4 bases, with 11 bases between the two germline ends. This CDR3 region has 14 residues. Written as DNA, the CDR3 is TGCGCCAGCAGCTTGTCTCGGGAACGCTATGGCTACACCTTC. Translation: CASSLSRERYGYTF.

The J gene is TRBJ1-2, the V gene TRBV19; TRBD1 is a possible D gene (5 bases). The CDR3 has 14 residues. Germline V gives CDR1 LNHDA, CDR2 SQIVND (reference sequence). V shed 5 bases and J shed 4 bases, with 14 bases lying between them. CDR3 in amino acids: CASSPRDWSYGYTF. CDR3 DNA: TGTGCCAGTAGTCCGCGGGACTGGTCCTATGGCTACACCTTC. Combining the CDR3 with reference TRBV19 and TRBJ1-2 gives the whole variable domain DGGITQSPKYLFRKEGQNVTLSCEQNLNHDAMYWYRQDPGQGLRLIYYSQIVNDFQKGDIAEGYSVSREKKESFPLTVTSAQKNPTAFYLCASSPRDWSYGYTFGSGTRLTVV.

V gene TRBV20-1 combines with J gene TRBJ2-2, with D possibly being TRBD2 (6 bases). Germline lookup yields CDR1 DFQATT and CDR2 SNEGSKA (reference sequence). V lost 3 bases, J lost 3 bases, and 11 bases lay in between. The CDR3 has 14 amino acids. CDR3 residues: CSASGGGYTGELFF. Written as DNA, the CDR3 is TGCAGTGCTAGTGGGGGAGGCTACACCGGGGAGCTGTTTTTT.

V is TRBV2 and J is TRBJ1-1; D is ambiguous. Germline V gene data show CDR1 as SNHLY and CDR2 as FYNNEI. The CDR3 is 13 residues long. Trimming took 4 bases from V and 0 from J, leaving 6 bases between them. The CDR3 region is CASSGALNTEAFF. The CDR3 nucleotides read TGTGCCAGCAGTGGGGCTCTGAACACTGAAGCTTTCTTT.

V usage is TRBV5-4 and J usage is TRBJ1-2, with D perhaps TRBD1 (6 bases). This CDR3 has 14 residues. Germline loops: CDR1 SGHNT, CDR2 YYREEE (reference sequence). V was trimmed by 4 bases and J by 4 bases, leaving 14 bases between them. This chain's CDR3 is CASSPRGPIYGYTF. CDR3 DNA: TGTGCCAGCAGCCCCAGGGGACCTATCTATGGCTACACCTTC.

CDR3 DNA: TGTGCCAGCAGCCCAGGGGGCTGGGAGACCCAGTACTTC. Encoded protein: CASSPGGWETQYF. This sequence joins TRBV12-3 or TRBV12-4 and TRBJ2-5; 8 nucleotides match TRBD1. Trimming at V came to 6 bases and at J to 5 bases, leaving 5 bases not matched to a gene. The CDR3 is 13 residues long.

J is TRBJ2-1 and V is TRBV30, with 7 nucleotides matching TRBD2. The CDR3 runs 13 residues. J gave up 8 bases and V 4 bases, and 8 bases lay outside the gene matches. Germline assignment: CDR1 GTSNPN and CDR2 SVGIG (reference sequence). CDR3 loop: CAWNLREIDEQFF. DNA of the CDR3: TGTGCCTGGAACCTGCGGGAGATTGATGAGCAGTTCTTC.

The J gene is TRBJ1-2, the V gene TRBV5-1, with a tentative D call TRBD1 (6 bases). Trimming shortened V by 6 bases and J by 4 bases, and 22 bases separated the two germline ends. Germline V gene data show CDR1 as SGHRS and CDR2 as YFSETQ. This CDR3 contains 16 residues. The CDR3 spells CASTPGIEGGTYGYTF. The CDR3 DNA reads TGCGCCAGCACCCCTGGGATTGAGGGGGGGACCTATGGCTACACCTTC.

The chain has TRBV3-1 (or the pseudogene TRBV3-2) and TRBJ2-5; D unresolved. Trimming took 3 bases from V and 3 from J, leaving 5 bases between them. Germline CDR1 LGHDT, CDR2 YNNKEL (reference sequence). The CDR3 contains 12 residues. CDR3 amino acids: CASSQGEETQYF. The DNA for the CDR3 is TGTGCCAGCAGCCAGGGCGAAGAGACCCAGTACTTC.

This chain connects TRBV25-1 to TRBJ1-4, with TRBD1 matching 9 bases. The CDR3 extends over 14 amino acids. J lost 10 bases, V lost 8 bases, and 11 bases had no gene match. CDR1 is MGHDK and CDR2 is SYGVNS in the germline V gene. CDR3 amino acids: CASSQPGQGRKLFF. CDR3 in DNA: TGTGCCAGCTCCCAGCCGGGACAGGGACGAAAACTGTTTTTT.

This clone is medium-sized. This chain uses TRBV10-1 with TRBJ1-2, with D hard to call. V was trimmed by 0 bases and J by 3 bases, leaving 17 bases between them. There are 17 residues in the CDR3. Germline V lookup: CDR1 WNHNN, CDR2 SYGVQD (reference sequence). CDR3 region: CASSESMILRSHYGYTF. In nucleotides, the CDR3 is TGCGCCAGCAGTGAGTCGATGATTTTGAGATCTCACTATGGCTACACCTTC.

V gene TRBV6-5 combines with J gene TRBJ1-5, with D tentatively TRBD1 (5 bases). Germline CDR1 is MNHEY and CDR2 is SVGAGI. V lost 5 bases, J lost 3 bases, and 11 bases lay in between. The CDR3 is 14 residues long. The chain's CDR3 is CASSPRQNNQPQHF. In DNA form, the CDR3 reads TGTGCCAGCAGTCCGAGACAGAACAATCAGCCCCAGCATTTT.

This clone has only one observation. The chain couples TRBV11-2 to TRBJ2-4; perhaps TRBD1 as D (6 bases). Germline CDR1 reads SGHAT; CDR2 reads FQNNGV. CDR3 size: 17 residues. V dropped 4 bases and J dropped 0 bases, with 16 bases sitting between them. The CDR3 DNA reads as TGTGCCAGCAGCTATGCCGTTACAGGGAGAGCCAAAAACATTCAGTACTTC. This encodes CASSYAVTGRAKNIQYF.

The rearrangement uses TRBV5-4 and TRBJ1-2; D possibly corresponds to TRBD1 (6 bases). Germline values: CDR1 SGHNT, CDR2 YYREEE (reference sequence). V was clipped by 4 bases and J by 4 bases, with 14 bases between them. The CDR3 runs 14 residues. CDR3 amino acids: CASSTLGGAYGYTF. The CDR3 DNA is TGTGCCAGCAGCACCCTGGGGGGGGCCTATGGCTACACCTTC.

The CDR3 sequence is CASSGSTGGNTEAFF. CDR3 DNA: TGTGCCAGCAGCGGGTCGACAGGGGGAAACACTGAAGCTTTCTTT. V is TRBV2 and J is TRBJ1-1; 9 bases map to TRBD1. Germline V gives CDR1 SNHLY, CDR2 FYNNEI. The CDR3 has 15 amino acids. V gave up 6 bases and J gave up 2 bases; unmatched junction bases: 7.

DNA of the CDR3: TGCGCCAGCAGCTTGGTGACTAGCGGGGTGAGCTCCACAGATACGCAGTATTTT. This translates into CASSLVTSGVSSTDTQYF. The chain couples TRBV5-1 to TRBJ2-3, with 11 bases lining up with TRBD2. V shed 0 bases, J shed 2 bases, and the junction held 8 bases outside the gene matches. Germline V gene lookup returns CDR1 SGHRS and CDR2 YFSETQ. The CDR3 covers 18 residues.

The V call is TRBV10-3, the J call TRBJ2-3; 8 bases align to TRBD2. The junction had 10 bases not matched to a gene; V was cut back by 2 bases and J by 3 bases. The germline V gene encodes CDR1 ENHRY and CDR2 SYGVKD. This CDR3 region has 17 residues. The CDR3 here is CAISEGVAGWGTDTQYF. The DNA of the CDR3 is TGTGCCATCAGTGAGGGGGTAGCGGGATGGGGGACAGATACGCAGTATTTT.